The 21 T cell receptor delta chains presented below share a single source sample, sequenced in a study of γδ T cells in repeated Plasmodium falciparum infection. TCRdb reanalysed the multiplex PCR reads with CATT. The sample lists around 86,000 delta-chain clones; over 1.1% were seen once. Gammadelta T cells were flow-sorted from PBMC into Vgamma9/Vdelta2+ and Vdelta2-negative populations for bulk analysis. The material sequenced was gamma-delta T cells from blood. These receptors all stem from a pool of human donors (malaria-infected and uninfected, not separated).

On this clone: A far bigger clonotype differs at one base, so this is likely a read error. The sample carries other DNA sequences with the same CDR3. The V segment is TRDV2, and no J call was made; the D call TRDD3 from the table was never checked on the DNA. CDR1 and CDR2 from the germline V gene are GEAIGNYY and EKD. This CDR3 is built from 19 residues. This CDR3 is CACDILGDALSWDTRQMFF. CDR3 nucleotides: TGTGCCTGTGACATACTGGGGGATGCCCTCTCCTGGGACACCCGACAGATGTTTTTT.

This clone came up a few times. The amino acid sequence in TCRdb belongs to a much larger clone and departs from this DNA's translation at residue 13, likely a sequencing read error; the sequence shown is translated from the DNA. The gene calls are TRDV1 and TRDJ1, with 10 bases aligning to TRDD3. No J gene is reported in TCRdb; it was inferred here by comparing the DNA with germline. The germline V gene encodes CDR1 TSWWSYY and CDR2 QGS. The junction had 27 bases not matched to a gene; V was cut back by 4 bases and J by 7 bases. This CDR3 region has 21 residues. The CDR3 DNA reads TGTGCTCTTGGGGCGCGTTCCCCTGTTTTGGGTAGGAAACTGGGGGATCTTAAACTCATCTTT. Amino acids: CALGARSPVLGRKLGDLKLIF.

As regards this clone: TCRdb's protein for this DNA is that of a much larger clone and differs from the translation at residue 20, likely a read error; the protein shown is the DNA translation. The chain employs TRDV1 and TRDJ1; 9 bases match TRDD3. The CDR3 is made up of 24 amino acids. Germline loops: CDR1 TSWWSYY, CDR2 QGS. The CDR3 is CALGDHLVLALGEMVWAYTGKLIF. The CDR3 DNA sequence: TGTGCTCTTGGGGACCACTTAGTCCTTGCACTGGGGGAAATGGTGTGGGCATACACCGGTAAACTCATCTTT.

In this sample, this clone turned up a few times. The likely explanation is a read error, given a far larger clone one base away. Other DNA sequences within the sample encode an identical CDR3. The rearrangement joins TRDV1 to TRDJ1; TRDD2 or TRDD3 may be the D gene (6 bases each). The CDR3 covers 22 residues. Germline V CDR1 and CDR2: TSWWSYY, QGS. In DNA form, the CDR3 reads TGTGCTCTTGGGGCAAGGTTAAGGGGGTTTCCCGAACTGGGATCCTACACCGATAAGCTCATCTTT. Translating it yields CALGARLRGFPELGSYTDKLIF.

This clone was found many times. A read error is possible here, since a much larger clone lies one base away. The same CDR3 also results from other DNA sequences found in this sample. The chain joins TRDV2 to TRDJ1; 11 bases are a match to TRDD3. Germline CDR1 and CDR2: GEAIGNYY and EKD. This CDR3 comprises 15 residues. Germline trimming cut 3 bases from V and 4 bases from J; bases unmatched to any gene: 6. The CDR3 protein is CACDQLGDTRDKLIF. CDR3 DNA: TGTGCCTGTGACCAGCTGGGGGATACCCGCGATAAACTCATCTTT.

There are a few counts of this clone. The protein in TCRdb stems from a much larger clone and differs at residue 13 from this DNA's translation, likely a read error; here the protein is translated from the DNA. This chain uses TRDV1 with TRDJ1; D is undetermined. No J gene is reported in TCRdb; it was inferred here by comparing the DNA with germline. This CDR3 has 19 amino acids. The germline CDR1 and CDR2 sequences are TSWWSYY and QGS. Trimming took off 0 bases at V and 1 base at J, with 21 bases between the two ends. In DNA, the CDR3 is TGTGCTCTTGGGGAACTATTGGGAGGTAGGACCCTCGCCACCGATAAACTCATCTTT. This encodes CALGELLGGRTLATDKLIF.

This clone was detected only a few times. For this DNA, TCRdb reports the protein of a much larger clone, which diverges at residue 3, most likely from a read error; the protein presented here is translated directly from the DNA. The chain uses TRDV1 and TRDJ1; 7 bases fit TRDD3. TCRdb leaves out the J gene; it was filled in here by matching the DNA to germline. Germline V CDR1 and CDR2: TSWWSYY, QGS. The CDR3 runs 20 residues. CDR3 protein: CAPGEPLYDLGDLYTDKLIF. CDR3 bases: TGTGCTCCTGGGGAACCCTTATACGATTTGGGGGACCTTTACACCGATAAACTCATCTTT.

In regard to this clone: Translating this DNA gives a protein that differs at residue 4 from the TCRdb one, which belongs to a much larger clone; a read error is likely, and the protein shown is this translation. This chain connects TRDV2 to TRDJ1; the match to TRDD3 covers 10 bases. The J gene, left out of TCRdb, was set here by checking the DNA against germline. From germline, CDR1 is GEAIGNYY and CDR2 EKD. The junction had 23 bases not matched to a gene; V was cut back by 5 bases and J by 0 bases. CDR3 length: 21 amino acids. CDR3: CACGRLMGDTGAETDTDKLIF. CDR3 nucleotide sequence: TGTGCCTGTGGAAGACTTATGGGGGATACTGGAGCCGAAACAGACACCGATAAACTCATCTTT.

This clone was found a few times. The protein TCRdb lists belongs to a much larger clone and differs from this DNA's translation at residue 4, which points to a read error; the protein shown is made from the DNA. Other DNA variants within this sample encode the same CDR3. The CDR3 DNA follows: TGTGCCTTTATAGATTCGAGGAGCGCCGAGCGCAGGGCCGATAAACTCATCTTT. Translation: CAFIDSRSAERRADKLIF. The chain links TRDV3 to TRDJ1, with D hard to call. V lost 1 base to trimming and J lost 3 bases, with 27 bases between them. Germline CDR1 is TVYSNPD and CDR2 is GDNSRS (reference sequence). This CDR3 comprises 18 residues.

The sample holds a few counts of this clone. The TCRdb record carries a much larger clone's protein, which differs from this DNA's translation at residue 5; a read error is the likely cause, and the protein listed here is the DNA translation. CDR3 in amino acids: CACDAVAEGIRHTDKLIF. The DNA for the CDR3 is TGTGCCTGTGACGCCGTGGCCGAGGGGATACGGCACACCGATAAACTCATCTTT. The rearrangement joins TRDV2 to TRDJ1; 9 bases map to TRDD3. TCRdb gives no J gene; it was assigned here by matching the DNA to germline. CDR3 length: 18 residues. Germline V gives CDR1 GEAIGNYY, CDR2 EKD. The trim removed 3 bases at V and 0 bases at J, leaving 13 bases unmatched.

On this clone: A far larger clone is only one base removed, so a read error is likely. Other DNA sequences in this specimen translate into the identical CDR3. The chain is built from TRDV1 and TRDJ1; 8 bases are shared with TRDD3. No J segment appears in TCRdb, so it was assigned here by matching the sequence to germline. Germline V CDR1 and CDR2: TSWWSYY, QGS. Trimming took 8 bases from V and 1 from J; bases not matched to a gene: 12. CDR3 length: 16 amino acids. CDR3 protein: CALRKWGIYGTDKLIF. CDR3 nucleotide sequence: TGTGCTCTTAGGAAATGGGGGATTTACGGCACCGATAAACTCATCTTT.

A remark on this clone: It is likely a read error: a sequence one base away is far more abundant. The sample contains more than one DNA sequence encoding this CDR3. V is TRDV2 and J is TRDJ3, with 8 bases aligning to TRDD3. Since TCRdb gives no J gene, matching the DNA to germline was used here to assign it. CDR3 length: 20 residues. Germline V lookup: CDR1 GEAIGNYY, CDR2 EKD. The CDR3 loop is CACDTGKLGGSSWDTRQMFF. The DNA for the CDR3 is TGTGCCTGTGACACCGGGAAACTGGGGGGAAGCTCCTGGGACACCCGGCAGATGTTTTTC.

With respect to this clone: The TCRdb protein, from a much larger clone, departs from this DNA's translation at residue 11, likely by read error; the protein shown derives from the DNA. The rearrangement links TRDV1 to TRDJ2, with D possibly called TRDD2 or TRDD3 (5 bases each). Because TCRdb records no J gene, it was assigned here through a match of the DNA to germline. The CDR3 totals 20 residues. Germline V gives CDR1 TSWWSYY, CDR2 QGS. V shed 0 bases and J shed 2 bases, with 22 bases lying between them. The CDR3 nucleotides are TGTGCTCTTGGGGAACTAGCCCTACTAGGTGAGGGATGGTTGACAGCACAACTCTTCTTT. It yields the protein CALGELALLGEGWLTAQLFF.

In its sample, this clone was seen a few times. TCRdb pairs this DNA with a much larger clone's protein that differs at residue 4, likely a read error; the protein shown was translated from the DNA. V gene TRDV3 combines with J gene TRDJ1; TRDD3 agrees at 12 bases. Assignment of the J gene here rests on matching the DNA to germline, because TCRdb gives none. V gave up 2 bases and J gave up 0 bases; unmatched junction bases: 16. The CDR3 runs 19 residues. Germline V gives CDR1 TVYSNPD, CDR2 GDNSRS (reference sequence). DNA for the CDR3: TGTGCCTTTCACGGGGGTACTGGGGGATACCGATGGTACACCGATAAACTCATCTTT. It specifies CAFHGGTGGYRWYTDKLIF. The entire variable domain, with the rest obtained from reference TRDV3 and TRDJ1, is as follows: CDKVTQSSPDQTVASGSEVVLLCTYDTVYSNPDLFWYRIRPDYSFQFVFYGDNSRSEGADFTQGRFSVKHILTQKAFHLVISPVRTEDSATYYCAFHGGTGGYRWYTDKLIFGKGTRVTVEP.

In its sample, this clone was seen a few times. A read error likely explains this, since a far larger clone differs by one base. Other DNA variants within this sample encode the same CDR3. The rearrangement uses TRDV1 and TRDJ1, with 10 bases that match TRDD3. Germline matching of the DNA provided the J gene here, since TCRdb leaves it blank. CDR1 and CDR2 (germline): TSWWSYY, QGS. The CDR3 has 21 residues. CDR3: CALGEPPFPSIGGYGADKLIF. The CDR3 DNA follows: TGCGCTCTTGGGGAACCCCCCTTCCCCTCAATCGGGGGATACGGGGCCGATAAACTCATCTTT.

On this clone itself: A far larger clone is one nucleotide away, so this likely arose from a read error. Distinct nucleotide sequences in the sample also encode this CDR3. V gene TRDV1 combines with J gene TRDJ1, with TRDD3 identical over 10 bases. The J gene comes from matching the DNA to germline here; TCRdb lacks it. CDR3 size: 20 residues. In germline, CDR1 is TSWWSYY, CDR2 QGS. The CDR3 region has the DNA TGCGCTCTTGGGTGTCCTTCCCTCGGACTTACTGGGGGATGCACCGATAAACTCATCTTT. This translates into CALGCPSLGLTGGCTDKLIF.

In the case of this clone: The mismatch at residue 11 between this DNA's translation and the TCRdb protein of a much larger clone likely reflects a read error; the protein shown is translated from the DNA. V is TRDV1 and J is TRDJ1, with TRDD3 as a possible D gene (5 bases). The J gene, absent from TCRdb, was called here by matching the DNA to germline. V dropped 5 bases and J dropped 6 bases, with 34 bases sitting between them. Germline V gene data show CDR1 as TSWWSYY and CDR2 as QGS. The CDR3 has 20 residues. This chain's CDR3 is CALGPPNGGTLVVGNHKLIF. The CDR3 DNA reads TGTGCTCTTGGGCCCCCGAATGGTGGCACCCTGGTTGTGGGGAATCATAAACTCATCTTT.

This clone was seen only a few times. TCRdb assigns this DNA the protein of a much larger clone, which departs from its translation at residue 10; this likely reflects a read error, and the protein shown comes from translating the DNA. The CDR3 protein is CACDPVYPSIGGYGTAQLFF. CDR3 bases: TGTGCCTGTGACCCTGTATATCCCAGTATTGGGGGATACGGCACAGCACAACTCTTCTTT. The chain carries TRDV2 and TRDJ2, with 11 bases matching TRDD3. In the absence of a J gene in TCRdb, the DNA was matched to germline to assign it here. V was clipped by 3 bases and J by 5 bases; unmatched bases: 19. This CDR3 contains 20 residues. Germline V gives CDR1 GEAIGNYY, CDR2 EKD.

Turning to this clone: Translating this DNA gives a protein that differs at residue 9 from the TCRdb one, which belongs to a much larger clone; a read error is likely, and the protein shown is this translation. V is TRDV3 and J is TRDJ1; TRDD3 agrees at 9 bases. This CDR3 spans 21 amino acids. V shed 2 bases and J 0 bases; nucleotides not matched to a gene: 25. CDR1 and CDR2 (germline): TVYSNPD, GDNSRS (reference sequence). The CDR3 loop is CAFSGRHPLGLGDSYTDKLIF. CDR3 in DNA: TGTGCCTTTTCCGGGCGTCATCCCCTTGGACTGGGGGACTCATACACCGATAAACTCATCTTT.

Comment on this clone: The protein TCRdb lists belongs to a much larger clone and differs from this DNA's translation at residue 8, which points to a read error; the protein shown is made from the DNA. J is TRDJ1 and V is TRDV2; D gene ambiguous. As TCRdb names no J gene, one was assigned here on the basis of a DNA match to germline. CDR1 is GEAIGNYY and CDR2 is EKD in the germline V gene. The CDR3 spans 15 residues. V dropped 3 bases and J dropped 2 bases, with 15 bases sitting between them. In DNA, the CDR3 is TGTGCCTGTGACGCCTTACAAGAGATTACCGATAAACTCATCTTT. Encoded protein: CACDALQEITDKLIF.

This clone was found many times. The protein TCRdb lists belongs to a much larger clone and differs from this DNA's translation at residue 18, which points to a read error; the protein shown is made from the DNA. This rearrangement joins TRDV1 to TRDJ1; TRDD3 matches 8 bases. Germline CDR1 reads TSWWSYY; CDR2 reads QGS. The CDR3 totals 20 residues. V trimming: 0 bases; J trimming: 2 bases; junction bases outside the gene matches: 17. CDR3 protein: CALGELNPNYWGWRTDKLIF. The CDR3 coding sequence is TGTGCTCTTGGGGAACTAAATCCCAACTACTGGGGGTGGAGAACCGATAAACTCATCTTT.